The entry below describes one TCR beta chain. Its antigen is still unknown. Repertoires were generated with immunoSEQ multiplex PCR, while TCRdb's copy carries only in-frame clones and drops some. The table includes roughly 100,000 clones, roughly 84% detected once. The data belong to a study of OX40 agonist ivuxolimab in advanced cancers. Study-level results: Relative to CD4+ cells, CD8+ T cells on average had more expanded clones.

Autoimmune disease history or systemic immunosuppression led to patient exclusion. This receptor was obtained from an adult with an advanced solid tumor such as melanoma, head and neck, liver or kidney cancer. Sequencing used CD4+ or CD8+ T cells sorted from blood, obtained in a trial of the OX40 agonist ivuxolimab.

The CDR3 reads CASSLMRDTQYF. In DNA form, the CDR3 reads TGTGCCAGCAGCTTGATGCGGGATACGCAGTATTTT. This chain links TRBV7-2 with TRBJ2-3; no firm D call. The CDR3 length is 12 residues. Germline V CDR1 and CDR2: SGHTA, FQGNSA. V was pared by 3 bases and J by 6 bases, with 7 bases between.